This TCR beta chain was obtained from a study of tumor-infiltrating lymphocytes in oesophageal squamous cell carcinoma. A single record per CDR3 protein comes from TCRdb applying MiXCR to the PCR reads. The sample has 15,000 or so distinct CDR3 sequences, around 50% seen once. In its sample, this clonotype was seen a few times. The V gene's germline CDR1 is SGHTA and CDR2 FQGNSA. V was shortened by 9 bases and J by 0 bases, with 6 bases between the two germline ends. This CDR3 spans 13 amino acids. Specimen: normal esophageal tissue next to the tumor. The source is a female donor with esophageal squamous cell carcinoma. J is TRBJ2-6 and V is TRBV7-2; unclear D gene. CDR3 sequence: CASLFSGANVLTF. Written as DNA, the CDR3 is TGTGCCAGTTTATTCTCTGGGGCCAACGTCCTGACTTTC.